These 14 T cell receptor beta chains share one sample of origin, sequenced in a study of Ad26.COV2.S vaccination and SARS-CoV-2 variants. Described treatment: roughly 20 received Ad26.COV2.S at low or high dose, single or two shots; several received placebo; per-sample allocation not given. Vaccine and placebo recipients were sampled on day 63 after the first injection. The assay was immunoSEQ multiplex PCR, and TCRdb's table has in-frame clones only and misses some. The table records hundreds of thousands of clones, roughly 91% of them present only once. The sample here was peripheral blood, taken in a trial of Ad26.COV2.S vaccine versus placebo. All receptors derive from a person between 18 and 60 years old who received the Ad26.COV2.S COVID-19 vaccine or a placebo.

The genes are TRBV30 and TRBJ1-2; D gene unclear. Trimming cost V 0 bases and J 4 bases, with 9 bases left between them. This CDR3 has 13 residues. In germline, CDR1 is GTSNPN, CDR2 SVGIG (reference sequence). Here the CDR3 DNA reads TGTGCCTGGAGTGTAGACCGACCCTATGGCTACACCTTC. Protein product: CAWSVDRPYGYTF.

The V and J genes are TRBV7-3 and TRBJ2-2; D remains ambiguous. Germline assignment: CDR1 SGHTA and CDR2 FQGTGA. The V gene lost 1 base and the J gene lost 6 bases, with 3 bases spanning the gap. The CDR3 loop spans 12 amino acids. Written as DNA, the CDR3 is TGTGCCAGCAGCTTAAGGCCCGGGGAGCTGTTTTTT. It specifies CASSLRPGELFF. Variable domain in full (rest from reference TRBV7-3 and TRBJ2-2): GAGVSQTPSNKVTEKGKYVELRCDPISGHTALYWYRQSLGQGPEFLIYFQGTGAADDSGLPNDRFFAVRPEGSVSTLKIQRTERGDSAVYLCASSLRPGELFFGEGSRLTVL.

This clone was seen just once. V gene TRBV9 combines with J gene TRBJ1-1, with D unclear. The CDR3 has 15 amino acids. The V end lost 4 bases, the J end lost 7 bases, and 20 bases lay between the germline ends. Germline V CDR1 and CDR2: SGDLS, YYNGEE. Written as DNA, the CDR3 is TGTGCCAGCAGCCCCCCCCCGGCGGGTCTGGGTGAAGCTTTCTTT. Translating it yields CASSPPPAGLGEAFF.

The rearrangement uses TRBV11-3 and TRBJ1-1; 8 nucleotides align to TRBD1. V lost 1 base to trimming and J lost 1 base; unmatched junction nucleotides: 2. CDR1 and CDR2 (germline): SGHNT, YENEEA. The CDR3 covers 15 residues. The CDR3 nucleotides read TGTGCCAGCAGCTTAGGAGGACAGGGGAACACTGAAGCTTTCTTT. Translated, it gives CASSLGGQGNTEAFF.

V gene TRBV5-1 combines with J gene TRBJ2-5; D is tentatively TRBD1 or TRBD2 (5 bases each). V lost 4 bases, J lost 5 bases, and 15 bases lay in between. The CDR3 has 14 residues. Germline V CDR1 and CDR2: SGHRS, YFSETQ. The CDR3 nucleotides read TGCGCCAGCAGCACCTGGGACCTCCGGGAGACCCAGTACTTC. Its translation: CASSTWDLRETQYF.

The J gene is TRBJ2-7, the V gene TRBV14; D not certain. The CDR3 runs 13 residues. V lost 0 bases, J lost 6 bases, and 9 bases lay in between. Germline V gene data show CDR1 as SGHDN and CDR2 as FVKESK. CDR3 residues: CASSQENTLEQYF. The CDR3 nucleotides read TGTGCCAGCAGCCAAGAGAACACCCTCGAGCAGTACTTC.

CDR3 protein: CASSVPGLAGYEQYF. The CDR3 nucleotides are TGTGCCAGCAGCGTACCGGGACTAGCTGGCTACGAGCAGTACTTC. The chain is built from TRBV5-6 and TRBJ2-7; 9 nucleotides line up with TRBD2. Germline-derived CDR1 and CDR2 are SGHDT and YYEEEE. V shed 4 bases, J shed 3 bases, and the junction held 8 bases outside the gene matches. The CDR3 is 15 residues long.

This rearrangement joins TRBV6-5 to TRBJ1-1; D gene ambiguous. This CDR3 is 13 amino acids long. Germline V CDR1 and CDR2: MNHEY, SVGAGI. Trimming shortened V by 10 bases and J by 0 bases, and 12 bases separated the two germline ends. CDR3 protein: CATATTLNTEAFF. CDR3 sequence (DNA): TGTGCCACCGCGACTACCCTGAACACTGAAGCTTTCTTT.

This rearrangement joins TRBV30 to TRBJ1-2; D might be TRBD1 (5 bases). With 0 bases removed from V and 2 bases from J, the gap between germline ends came to 10 bases. Germline V gives CDR1 GTSNPN, CDR2 SVGIG (reference sequence). The CDR3 is 14 amino acids. CDR3 sequence: CAWSVSGLNYGYTF. The DNA of the CDR3 is TGTGCCTGGAGTGTATCAGGGCTGAACTATGGCTACACCTTC.

CDR3 DNA: TGTGCCAGCAGCCGGGGGTGGGGACGAGAATCCTACGAGCAGTACTTC. Protein sequence: CASSRGWGRESYEQYF. The chain carries TRBV3-1 (or the pseudogene TRBV3-2) and TRBJ2-7, with D perhaps assigned TRBD1 or TRBD2 (5 bases each). V dropped 4 bases and J dropped 1 base, with 17 bases sitting between them. This CDR3 is 16 amino acids long. CDR1 and CDR2 (germline): LGHDT, YNNKEL (reference sequence).

The V gene is TRBV2, the J gene TRBJ2-7, with unresolved D. The ends were cut back, 8 bases at V and 1 base at J, with 15 bases in the middle. The CDR3 runs 14 residues. Looked up from germline, CDR1 is SNHLY and CDR2 is FYNNEI. The CDR3 loop reads CASVSPIGSYEQYF. CDR3 nucleotide sequence: TGTGCCAGCGTGTCCCCGATAGGGTCCTACGAGCAGTACTTC.

The chain is built from TRBV19 and TRBJ2-1, with D perhaps being TRBD1 or TRBD2 (5 bases each). Per the germline V gene, CDR1 is LNHDA and CDR2 is SQIVND (reference sequence). This CDR3 is built from 13 residues. Trimming took 4 bases from V and 4 from J, leaving 8 bases between them. The CDR3 is CASSTGTYNEQFF. CDR3 sequence (DNA): TGTGCCAGTAGTACCGGGACGTACAATGAGCAGTTCTTC.

This clone has a handful of counts. This chain joins TRBV25-1 and TRBJ1-3; TRBD1 is a possible D gene (6 bases). The length of the CDR3 is 15 residues. V shed 5 bases and J shed 4 bases, with 15 bases lying between them. Germline assignment: CDR1 MGHDK and CDR2 SYGVNS. The CDR3: CASSPPGVVGNTIYF. The CDR3 DNA reads as TGTGCCAGCAGTCCCCCAGGGGTTGTCGGAAACACCATATATTTT.

The chain employs TRBV30 and TRBJ1-2; D may be TRBD1 (5 bases). CDR3 length: 11 residues. V gave up 3 bases and J gave up 8 bases, with 10 bases separating them. The germline V gene has CDR1 GTSNPN and CDR2 SVGIG (reference sequence). The CDR3 coding sequence is TGTGCCTGGAGACGAAGGGACGGCTACACCTTC. It specifies CAWRRRDGYTF.